Below, 16 T cell receptor beta chains from the same sample are listed, as sequenced in a study of CD8 T cells in Susac syndrome. The authors reverse transcribed roughly 0.45 to 1 ug RNA with random hexamers. TCRdb re-called the immunoSEQ multiplex PCR reads with MiXCR, one entry per CDR3 protein. The profile shows about 60,000 distinct CDR3 sequences, approximately 90% of them singletons. Sequenced: CD8+ T cells from PBMCs. All receptors come from a human donor in good health.

The gene calls are TRBV27 and TRBJ1-1; no clear D. Trimming pared 3 bases from V and 1 base from J, leaving 9 bases between. The germline gives CDR1 MNHEY, CDR2 SMNVEV (reference sequence). CDR3 length: 14 amino acids. The CDR3 is CASSFVHSNTEAFF. The CDR3 nucleotides are TGTGCCAGCAGTTTTGTCCACTCGAACACTGAAGCTTTCTTT.

This chain joins TRBV6-5 and TRBJ2-3; TRBD1 aligns across 9 bases. V lost 2 bases and J lost 5; bases outside the gene matches: 14. CDR1 is MNHEY and CDR2 is SVGAGI in the germline V gene. The CDR3 spans 18 residues. This CDR3 reads CASSYRVFRTGEEDTQYF. DNA for the CDR3: TGTGCCAGCAGTTACCGGGTTTTTCGGACAGGGGAGGAAGATACGCAGTATTTT.

The V gene is TRBV27, the J gene TRBJ1-5; tentative D call: TRBD1 (6 bases). Germline V gene lookup returns CDR1 MNHEY and CDR2 SMNVEV (reference sequence). The CDR3 runs 15 residues. V was trimmed by 5 bases and J by 3 bases, leaving 14 bases between them. The CDR3 here is CASSPGTWDNQPQHF. Here the CDR3 DNA reads TGTGCCAGCAGTCCCGGGACATGGGACAATCAGCCCCAGCATTTT.

This chain links TRBV11-2 with TRBJ2-7; weak D call: TRBD1 (5 bases). This CDR3 spans 13 amino acids. V shed 2 bases and J shed 7 bases, with 12 bases lying between them. Germline V gene lookup returns CDR1 SGHAT and CDR2 FQNNGV. CDR3: CASSLTGPLEQYF. The CDR3 nucleotides read TGTGCCAGCAGCTTAACAGGTCCCTTGGAGCAGTACTTC.

This clonotype has just a few counts. V is TRBV5-1 and J is TRBJ1-6; D is ambiguous. Germline V gene lookup returns CDR1 SGHRS and CDR2 YFSETQ. V was cut by 2 bases and J by 0 bases, with 12 bases left in between. The CDR3 is 17 residues long. The CDR3 region has the DNA TGCGCCAGCAGCTTATCCCGGGAGAGCTCCTATAATTCACCCCTCCACTTT. As protein: CASSLSRESSYNSPLHF.

CDR3 amino acids: CASSLVPQREVESSYNEQFF. The CDR3 DNA reads TGTGCCAGCAGCTTAGTTCCCCAACGTGAGGTAGAGAGCTCCTACAATGAGCAGTTCTTC. This chain connects TRBV7-6 to TRBJ2-1; no reliable D call. V dropped 1 base and J dropped 0 bases, with 22 bases sitting between them. The CDR3 has 20 amino acids. Germline V gene data show CDR1 as SGHVS and CDR2 as FNYEAQ.

V usage is TRBV4-1 and J usage is TRBJ2-7; 7 positions agree with TRBD2. The V gene's germline CDR1 is MGHRA and CDR2 YSYEKL. The ends lost 4 bases at V and 2 bases at J; junction bases unmatched: 5. The CDR3 has 14 amino acids. CDR3 sequence: CASSPRDYTYEQYF. The CDR3 bases are TGCGCCAGCAGCCCCCGGGACTATACCTACGAGCAGTACTTC.

The chain links TRBV12-2 to TRBJ2-1; whether TRBD1, the table's D call, matches the DNA was not checked. TRBV12-2 is recorded as a pseudogene. CDR3 size: 17 residues. CDR3: CASRLRATGRGNNEQFF. CDR3 sequence (DNA): TGTGCAAGTCGCCTTAGGGCCACGGGGCGGGGGAACAACGAGCAGTTCTTC.

The gene calls are TRBV4-3 and TRBJ2-1, with TRBD1 matching over 8 bases. Trimming took 4 bases from V and 2 from J; bases not matched to a gene: 10. From germline, CDR1 is LGHNA and CDR2 YSLEER. The CDR3 is 17 residues long. The CDR3 DNA sequence: TGCGCCAGCAGCCCACAGGGGGTACGGAGCGCCTACAATGAGCAGTTCTTC. Encoded protein: CASSPQGVRSAYNEQFF.

The J gene is TRBJ2-5, the V gene TRBV5-4; TRBD2 matches 8 bases. The CDR3 contains 14 residues. V gave up 4 bases and J gave up 5 bases; unmatched junction bases: 7. Germline V lookup: CDR1 SGHNT, CDR2 YYREEE (reference sequence). CDR3 protein: CASSDVAGRETQYF. The CDR3 DNA follows: TGTGCCAGCAGCGATGTAGCGGGGAGGGAGACCCAGTACTTC.

This chain links TRBV27 with TRBJ2-3; 8 nucleotides match TRBD2. Germline CDR1 and CDR2: MNHEY and SMNVEV (reference sequence). This CDR3 comprises 15 residues. J gave up 0 bases and V 5 bases, and 4 bases lay outside the gene matches. The CDR3 DNA follows: TGTGCCAGCAGTCCAATAGCGGGGAGCACAGATACGCAGTATTTT. This gives the protein CASSPIAGSTDTQYF.

The V gene is TRBV6-5, the J gene TRBJ1-1, with TRBD1 matching 8 bases. After removal of 7 bases from V and 9 bases from J, the junction contained 7 bases not matched to a gene. Germline values: CDR1 MNHEY, CDR2 SVGAGI. The CDR3 is 12 residues long. The CDR3 sequence: CASTKAGGKAFF. DNA of the CDR3: TGTGCCAGCACCAAGGCAGGGGGCAAAGCTTTCTTT.

This sequence joins TRBV7-9 and TRBJ2-7, with D tentatively TRBD1 (5 bases). Germline CDR1 is SEHNR and CDR2 is FQNEAQ (reference sequence). The germline V and J ends were trimmed by 2 bases and 4 bases, with 12 bases remaining between them. CDR3 size: 14 residues. The chain's CDR3 is CASSLTAGRYEQYF. The CDR3 DNA follows: TGTGCCAGCAGCTTAACAGCAGGGCGGTACGAGCAGTACTTC.

A remark on this clonotype: The junction and the germline gene differ at one end; a read error may be behind it. This rearrangement joins TRBV5-6 to TRBJ1-1; D ambiguous. CDR1 and CDR2 from the germline V gene are SGHDT and YYEEEE. The CDR3 is made up of 12 amino acids. CDR3 sequence reads: CASSQGGQAPSF. CDR3 sequence (DNA): TGTGCCAGCAGCCAAGGAGGGCAAGCGCCTTCCTTT.

In nucleotides, the CDR3 is TGTGCCAGCAGCTTATATGAGAGCGGTGGGGCCTACGAGCAGTTCTTC. Translating gives CASSLYESGGAYEQFF. The gene calls are TRBV7-2 and TRBJ2-1, with D perhaps given as TRBD1 or TRBD2 (5 bases each). CDR3 size: 16 residues. Trimming pared 2 bases from V and 10 bases from J, leaving 21 bases between. Germline V gene lookup returns CDR1 SGHTA and CDR2 FQGNSA.

The V and J genes are TRBV23-1 and TRBJ1-3, with D unclear. TRBV23-1 is flagged as an ORF with uncertain function. Trimming removed 0 bases at V and 1 base at J, with 13 bases between. The CDR3 consists of 17 residues. The chain's CDR3 is CASSQSHRVKSGNTIYF. For the CDR3, the DNA is TGCGCCAGCAGTCAATCGCACCGGGTTAAGTCTGGAAACACCATATATTTT.